The clone carrying this TCR beta chain has a single count. This sample is part of a study of blood T cell repertoires in COVID-19. Study background: Some COVID-19 samples were acute and others convalescent; all came from the United States, Italy and Spain. The cDNA or gDNA used as material had been derived from T cells, B-cell-depleted T cells, or PBMCs.

Germline CDR1 is SGHRS and CDR2 is YFSETQ. This CDR3 has 15 residues. Between the trimmed V and J ends, which lost 0 bases and 4 bases, there was a span of 10 bases. Produced via immunoSEQ multiplex PCR; TCRdb's table is partial and in-frame only. The sample yields 95,000 to 100,000 clones, about 90% seen once. The rearrangement uses TRBV5-1 and TRBJ1-4, with D possibly TRBD1 on 6 matching bases. The sample was peripheral blood. This receptor was obtained from a woman in her twenties or thirties with acute or convalescent COVID-19. Written as DNA, the CDR3 is TGCGCCAGCAGCTTGGTGCAGGGGTATAATGAAAAACTGTTTTTT. It yields the protein CASSLVQGYNEKLFF.